This T cell receptor (beta chain) came from a study of T cell repertoires in cytomegalovirus infection. On the study more broadly: Both CMV infection and a matching HLA type were indicated by public TCR beta signatures.

The study's findings and limits: The study found HLA-C-restricted CMV-specific TCR beta clonotypes dominating the ex vivo response. Summed public TCR beta family frequency identified CMV carriers bearing the relevant HLA.

Each CDR3 protein is one row after TCRdb ran MiXCR on the reads. Here the sample spans 250,000 or so distinct CDR3 sequences, approximately 13% being singletons. From germline, CDR1 is SGHTA and CDR2 FQGNSA. This CDR3 region has 18 residues. V trimming: 4 bases; J trimming: 0 bases; junction bases outside the gene matches: 4. This clonotype came up many times. Its antigen is undetermined. The chain couples TRBV7-2 to TRBJ2-6; TRBD2 matches 12 bases. This clonotype was sampled from a human donor in good health (CMV status not recorded). Some clones in this sample may be carry-over from other donors' samples. Source material: PBMCs. The CDR3 DNA follows: TGTGCCAGCAGCTGGACTAGCGGGATAAGCTCTGGGGCCAACGTCCTGACTTTC. It yields the protein CASSWTSGISSGANVLTF.